This T cell receptor beta chain was identified in a study of T-cell reconstitution after alpha-beta-depleted transplantation in children. This CDR3 is built from 15 residues. V lost 2 bases and J lost 1, with 12 bases in between. Germline CDR1 and CDR2: SQVTM and ANQGSEA. During its preparation, the TCRbeta library received unique molecular identifiers. TCRdb re-derived calls from the PCR reads in MiXCR, one entry per CDR3 protein. The sample has about 460,000 distinct CDR3 sequences, about 12% seen once. This TCR derives from a human donor who donated a stem cell graft to a child with combined immunodeficiency. The V call is TRBV29-1, the J call TRBJ2-1, with D perhaps matching TRBD2 (5 bases). The input for sequencing was PBMCs from the stem cell graft donor, taken from the stem cell graft. CDR3 region: CSVELAPVSYNEQFF. CDR3 DNA sequence: TGCAGCGTTGAACTAGCCCCGGTTTCCTACAATGAGCAGTTCTTC.